A selection of T cell receptor beta chains follows, all from one sample in a study of OX40 agonist ivuxolimab in advanced cancers. Repertoires were generated with immunoSEQ multiplex PCR, while TCRdb's copy carries only in-frame clones and drops some. The table records around 60,000 clones, around 88% of them present only once. Sequenced material: CD4+ or CD8+ T cells sorted from blood, taken in a trial of the OX40 agonist ivuxolimab. The receptors were gathered from an adult with an advanced solid tumor such as melanoma, head and neck, liver or kidney cancer. Both conserved end residues are part of each CDR3. Each record gives: D gene, clone size, J gene, CDR3 length, V gene, CDR3 protein, CDR3 DNA. The D gene is left open where the match is weak. Expanded clones get a size class; other rows say once, few or many, or leave the size out.

TRBD2 - TRBJ2-7 14 TRBV27 CASSRTGGRYEQYF TGTGCCAGCAGTAGGACGGGAGGTCGGTACGAGCAGTACTTC
TRBD2 - TRBJ2-1 14 TRBV28 CASSYSGRGNEQFF TGTGCCAGCAGCTACAGCGGGAGGGGCAATGAGCAGTTCTTC
- few TRBJ2-1 11 TRBV20-1 CSALNRNEQFF TGCAGTGCCCTAAACCGGAATGAGCAGTTCTTC
- few TRBJ2-3 13 TRBV2 CASKQVPFDTQYF TGTGCCAGCAAACAGGTCCCCTTCGATACGCAGTATTTT
- - TRBJ1-6 13 TRBV30 CAWSLAGASPLHF TGTGCCTGGTCGCTCGCAGGGGCCTCACCCCTCCACTTT
- - TRBJ2-7 10 TRBV7-3 CASSPTPEYF TGTGCCAGCAGCCCGACCCCCGAGTACTTC
- - TRBJ2-5 15 TRBV25-1 CASSEYRGFQETQYF TGTGCCAGCAGTGAATATAGGGGCTTCCAAGAGACCCAGTACTTC
TRBD2 - TRBJ2-1 16 TRBV9 CASSVAVAGVYNEQFF TGTGCCAGCAGCGTAGCAGTAGCGGGAGTATACAATGAGCAGTTCTTC
- - TRBJ2-1 15 TRBV5-6 CASSPLAGYYNEQFF TGTGCCAGCAGCCCCCTCGCGGGCTACTACAATGAGCAGTTCTTC
- - TRBJ1-1 15 TRBV7-2 CASSPTGTRNTEAFF TGTGCCAGCAGCCCTACCGGGACAAGGAACACTGAAGCTTTCTTT
TRBD2 - TRBJ2-7 13 TRBV6-6 CASSASGVREQYF TGTGCCAGCTCCGCTAGCGGGGTTCGGGAGCAGTACTTC
- few TRBJ2-6 16 TRBV2 CASRQAVLAGANVLTF TGTGCCAGCAGGCAAGCGGTGCTCGCCGGGGCCAACGTCCTGACTTTC
- few TRBJ2-2 13 TRBV10-3 CAISGHNTGELFF TGTGCCATCAGTGGTCATAACACCGGGGAGCTGTTTTTT
TRBD1 - TRBJ2-7 12 TRBV11-3 CASTTGGYEQYF TGTGCCAGCACCACAGGGGGGTACGAGCAGTACTTC
- - TRBJ2-6 14 TRBV2 CASSAGAGANVLTF TGTGCCAGCAGTGCAGGGGCTGGGGCCAACGTCCTGACTTTC
TRBD2 - TRBJ2-5 16 TRBV7-6 CASSSRLAEIQETQYF TGTGCCAGCAGCTCCCGACTAGCGGAGATACAAGAGACCCAGTACTTC
- - TRBJ2-3 14 TRBV7-3 CASSLMGEADTQYF TGTGCCAGCAGCTTAATGGGGGAGGCCGATACGCAGTATTTT
- - TRBJ2-3 14 TRBV2 CASLSISYTDTQYF TGTGCCAGCCTTTCGATAAGTTACACAGATACGCAGTATTTT
TRBD2 - TRBJ2-7 15 TRBV5-4 CASSLDTSGSSEQYF TGTGCCAGCAGCTTGGATACTAGCGGGAGTTCCGAGCAGTACTTC
- - TRBJ2-2 13 TRBV7-9 CASSASGDNRMFF TGTGCCAGCAGCGCTAGTGGGGACAATAGGATGTTTTTT
- - TRBJ2-3 16 TRBV6-4 CASSSEGYGSTDTQYF TGTGCCAGCAGCAGTGAAGGGTATGGGAGCACAGATACGCAGTATTTT
TRBD2 - TRBJ2-5 15 TRBV5-1 CASSLAASGRETQYF TGCGCCAGCAGCTTGGCAGCTAGCGGGAGGGAGACCCAGTACTTC
TRBD2 - TRBJ2-7 18 TRBV4-2 CASSHLGTSGGWTGEQYF TGTGCCAGCAGCCACTTAGGGACTAGCGGGGGTTGGACGGGTGAGCAGTACTTC
- - TRBJ2-7 14 TRBV11-2 CASSPRSVRYEQYF TGTGCCAGCAGCCCCAGAAGTGTACGGTACGAGCAGTACTTC
TRBD2 - TRBJ2-7 15 TRBV30 CAWSVITSGSIEQYF TGTGCCTGGAGTGTGATAACTAGCGGGAGCATCGAGCAGTACTTC
TRBD2 - TRBJ2-5 15 TRBV7-9 CASSLGVAGQETQYF TGTGCCAGCAGCCTCGGGGTAGCGGGGCAAGAGACCCAGTACTTC
- - TRBJ1-5 15 TRBV28 CASRRTLLSNQPQHF TGTGCCAGCAGACGGACACTTCTTAGCAATCAGCCCCAGCATTTT
TRBD2 - TRBJ2-7 18 TRBV6-1 CASSEAGVSGRPGYEQYF TGTGCCAGCAGTGAAGCTGGCGTAAGCGGGAGGCCGGGCTACGAGCAGTACTTC